Below, 10 T cell receptor beta chains from the same sample are listed, as sequenced in a study of blood T cells in healthy people across ages. A J-beta primer mix and a sample-barcoded 5' primer were used in a second PCR of roughly 7 to 12 cycles. One entry per CDR3 protein results from TCRdb running MiXCR on the 5' RACE reads. The sample lists some 1,500,000 distinct CDR3 sequences; about 42% were seen once. Specimen: blood. The origin of the receptors is a young woman in good health.

J is TRBJ2-7 and V is TRBV6-2 or TRBV6-3; 9 bases align to TRBD1. The CDR3 has 15 residues. Germline values: CDR1 MNHEY, CDR2 SVGEGT. After removal of 2 bases from V and 10 bases from J, the junction contained 12 bases not matched to a gene. The CDR3 reads CASSYEGQGFFGQYF. In DNA, the CDR3 is TGTGCCAGCAGTTACGAGGGACAGGGTTTTTTCGGTCAGTACTTC.

This clonotype occurred a few times. The gene calls are TRBV28 and TRBJ2-5; D is undetermined. The DNA end lines up better with TRBJ2-7; the J call may be wrong. CDR1 and CDR2 from the germline V gene are MDHEN and SYDVKM. This CDR3 comprises 15 residues. CDR3 DNA sequence: TGTGCCAGCAGTTCAATCGGGCAGAACGTCCACGAGCAGTACTTC. Protein product: CASSSIGQNVHEQYF.

The chain carries TRBV29-1 and TRBJ2-1; the D call may be TRBD1 or TRBD2 (5 bases each). The germline V gene encodes CDR1 SQVTM and CDR2 ANQGSEA. The CDR3 is made up of 13 amino acids. CDR3 sequence: CSRASRSSNEQFF. The CDR3 nucleotides are TGCTCCAGGGCTAGCAGGAGCAGCAATGAGCAGTTCTTC.

This clonotype was counted at least ten times. The CDR3 here is CASSPSVDSYNEQFF. CDR3 nucleotides: TGTGCCAGCAGCCCCTCTGTCGACTCCTACAATGAGCAGTTCTTC. This chain uses TRBV11-2 with TRBJ2-1; D gene uncertain. V gave up 5 bases and J gave up 0 bases, with 11 bases separating them. CDR1 and CDR2 from the germline V gene are SGHAT and FQNNGV. There are 15 residues in the CDR3.

With respect to this clonotype: The junction departs from the called germline gene at one end, perhaps through a read error. V and J are TRBV20-1 and TRBJ1-2; 9 bases align to TRBD1. The CDR3 runs to 14 residues. Germline values: CDR1 DFQATT, CDR2 SNEGSKA (reference sequence). The CDR3 DNA sequence: TGCAATGCTAGAGATCGACAGGGGGTCTATGGCTACACCTTC. This encodes CNARDRQGVYGYTF.

The chain joins TRBV27 to TRBJ2-5; 8 nucleotides align to TRBD2. CDR3 length: 13 amino acids. Germline lookup yields CDR1 MNHEY and CDR2 SMNVEV (reference sequence). V shed 8 bases and J 11 bases; nucleotides not matched to a gene: 13. The chain's CDR3 is CASAGLEDNEQYF. CDR3 sequence (DNA): TGTGCCAGCGCGGGACTAGAAGATAATGAGCAGTACTTC.

The chain combines TRBV5-4 with TRBJ2-3, with 8 bases aligning to TRBD2. This CDR3 comprises 16 residues. The V segment lost 3 bases and the J segment 1 base; nucleotides outside the gene matches: 7. Germline CDR1 SGHNT, CDR2 YYREEE (reference sequence). CDR3 protein: CASSSRSGGRTDTQYF. DNA of the CDR3: TGTGCCAGCAGCTCGAGGAGCGGGGGACGCACAGATACGCAGTATTTT.

The genes are TRBV12-3 or TRBV12-4 and TRBJ2-7; weak D call: TRBD1 (5 bases). The CDR3 is 13 residues long. The germline V and J ends were trimmed by 3 bases and 5 bases, with 11 bases remaining between them. The CDR3 DNA reads as TGTGCCAGCAGTTTGTGGCAGGGAAACGAGCAGTACTTC. Translating it yields CASSLWQGNEQYF.

The chain links TRBV10-3 to TRBJ1-1; D gene uncertain. The germline CDR1 and CDR2 sequences are ENHRY and SYGVKD. Trimming took off 7 bases at V and 2 bases at J, with 14 bases between the two ends. This CDR3 contains 14 residues. The DNA for the CDR3 is TGTGCCATCACACAGCCATTTGAAAACACTGAAGCTTTCTTT. Translated: CAITQPFENTEAFF.

There are a few counts of this clonotype. This chain connects TRBV29-1 to TRBJ2-7; D is uncertain. Per the germline V gene, CDR1 is SQVTM and CDR2 is ANQGSEA. Trimming cost V 4 bases and J 2 bases, with 12 bases left between them. This CDR3 contains 13 residues. CDR3 DNA sequence: TGCAGCGTTGTGGACGTTCTTACCTACGAGCAGTACTTC. Translation: CSVVDVLTYEQYF.